This T cell receptor beta chain stems from a study of Ad26.COV2.S vaccination and SARS-CoV-2 variants (TCRdb year 2021). Looking at the study overall: Vaccine-arm donors were drawn from COV1001, a multicentre, randomized, double-blind, placebo-controlled phase I-IIa trial of Ad26.COV2.S in healthy adults. Ad26.COV2.S was given intramuscularly at 5x10^10 or 1x10^11 viral particles, as a single shot or as two shots 56 days apart. Sequencing of the TCRbeta repertoire served to evaluate the specificity and breadth of SARS-CoV-2-reactive T cell receptors following Ad26.COV2.S vaccination. A total of around 32 samples were included in the TCR-sequenced set, comprising about 20 Ad26.COV2.S vaccine recipients, 5 placebo recipients and 8 SARS-CoV-2 convalescent individuals. Trial participants were randomized into five groups of five: low-dose or high-dose Ad26.COV2.S given once or twice, or placebo on both occasions. Throughout the experiments and outcome assessment, investigators stayed blinded to trial group allocation. What the work shows at the level of the full study, not this receptor alone: Vaccine and placebo recipients had similar non-spike TCR breadth, a finding consistent with the vaccine containing only spike. Higher spike-specific TCR breadth was observed in Ad26.COV2.S recipients than in placebo recipients (P = 0.0014). It was noted by the authors that total T cell responses may have been underestimated by the TCR breadth and depth analyses. The study was not powered for comparison of responses between vaccine doses or regimens. Substantial breadth of spike-specific CD8+ and CD4+ T cell responses was reported after vaccination.

TCRbeta CDR3 regions were sequenced with the immunoSEQ Assay. After extraction, genomic DNA underwent amplification by bias-controlled multiplex PCR, followed by high-throughput sequencing. The authors' pipeline ran thus. To quantify the absolute abundance of each unique TCRbeta CDR3 region, sequences were collapsed and filtered. T cell fraction was estimated by normalizing TCRbeta template counts to usable DNA, with usable DNA measured through amplification of reference genes found in all nucleated cells. Repertoire TCRs were annotated as SARS-CoV-2-specific when V gene, CDR3 amino acid sequence and J gene were exactly matched to a known reactive TCR set. MIRA supplied the reference SARS-CoV-2 TCR set, which was filtered for enrichment in COVID-19-positive ImmuneCODE repertoires so that public or cross-reactive TCRs were removed. Drawing on the MIRA antigens, annotated TCRs were analysed further at the level of specific ORF or position within ORF. Breadth was defined as annotated unique rearrangements over total unique productive rearrangements; depth was the summed frequency of those rearrangements. TCR breadth was compared between groups using two-sided Wilcoxon rank-sum tests. TCRdb took this table from immuneACCESS and kept in-frame rearrangements with V and J called. Such tables lack part of the clones; where checked against another copy, unresolved V genes explain under half of the gap, and the rest is unexplained. For V, J and clone size, that table is used; D and trimming come from the DNA. The sample includes 300,000 to 400,000 clones, with approximately 86% observed a single time. Over 8.5% of the sample is in the top ten clones.

In regard to this clone: Its binding antigen is unknown. No much larger clone exists at a distance of one base, and base qualities are not known.

In light of the paper, this sample's treatment or condition label describes: approximately 18 received Ad26.COV2.S at low or high dose, single or two shots; five or six received placebo; per-sample allocation not given. For vaccine and placebo recipients, repertoires were sequenced using samples collected on day 63 after the first injection. Cohort 1b enrolled 25 or so adults aged 18-55 years at a single site in Boston, USA, between 29 July and 7 August 2020. Ad26.COV2.S consisted of a replication-incompetent adenovirus type 26 vector by which a prefusion-stabilized SARS-CoV-2 spike protein from the original Wuhan strain was expressed. This sequence was found in a person between 18 and 65 years old who received the Ad26.COV2.S COVID-19 vaccine or a placebo. The material was peripheral blood, obtained in a trial of Ad26.COV2.S vaccine versus placebo.

The CDR3 amino acid sequence is: CASSLGPRADTEAFF. The DNA sequence is TGTGCCAGCAGCTTAGGACCGAGGGCGGACACTGAAGCTTTCTTT. This sequence uses TRBV7-2 and TRBJ1-1, with the D gene too uncertain to name. V loses 1 base, J loses 3 bases, and the germline ends lie 12 bases apart. Spanning cysteine to phenylalanine, the CDR3 consists of 15 amino acids. Here the CDR3 DNA is all that survives: 45 bases in frame from base 1. CDR1 and CDR2 were assigned from the germline V gene as SGHTA and FQGNSA.